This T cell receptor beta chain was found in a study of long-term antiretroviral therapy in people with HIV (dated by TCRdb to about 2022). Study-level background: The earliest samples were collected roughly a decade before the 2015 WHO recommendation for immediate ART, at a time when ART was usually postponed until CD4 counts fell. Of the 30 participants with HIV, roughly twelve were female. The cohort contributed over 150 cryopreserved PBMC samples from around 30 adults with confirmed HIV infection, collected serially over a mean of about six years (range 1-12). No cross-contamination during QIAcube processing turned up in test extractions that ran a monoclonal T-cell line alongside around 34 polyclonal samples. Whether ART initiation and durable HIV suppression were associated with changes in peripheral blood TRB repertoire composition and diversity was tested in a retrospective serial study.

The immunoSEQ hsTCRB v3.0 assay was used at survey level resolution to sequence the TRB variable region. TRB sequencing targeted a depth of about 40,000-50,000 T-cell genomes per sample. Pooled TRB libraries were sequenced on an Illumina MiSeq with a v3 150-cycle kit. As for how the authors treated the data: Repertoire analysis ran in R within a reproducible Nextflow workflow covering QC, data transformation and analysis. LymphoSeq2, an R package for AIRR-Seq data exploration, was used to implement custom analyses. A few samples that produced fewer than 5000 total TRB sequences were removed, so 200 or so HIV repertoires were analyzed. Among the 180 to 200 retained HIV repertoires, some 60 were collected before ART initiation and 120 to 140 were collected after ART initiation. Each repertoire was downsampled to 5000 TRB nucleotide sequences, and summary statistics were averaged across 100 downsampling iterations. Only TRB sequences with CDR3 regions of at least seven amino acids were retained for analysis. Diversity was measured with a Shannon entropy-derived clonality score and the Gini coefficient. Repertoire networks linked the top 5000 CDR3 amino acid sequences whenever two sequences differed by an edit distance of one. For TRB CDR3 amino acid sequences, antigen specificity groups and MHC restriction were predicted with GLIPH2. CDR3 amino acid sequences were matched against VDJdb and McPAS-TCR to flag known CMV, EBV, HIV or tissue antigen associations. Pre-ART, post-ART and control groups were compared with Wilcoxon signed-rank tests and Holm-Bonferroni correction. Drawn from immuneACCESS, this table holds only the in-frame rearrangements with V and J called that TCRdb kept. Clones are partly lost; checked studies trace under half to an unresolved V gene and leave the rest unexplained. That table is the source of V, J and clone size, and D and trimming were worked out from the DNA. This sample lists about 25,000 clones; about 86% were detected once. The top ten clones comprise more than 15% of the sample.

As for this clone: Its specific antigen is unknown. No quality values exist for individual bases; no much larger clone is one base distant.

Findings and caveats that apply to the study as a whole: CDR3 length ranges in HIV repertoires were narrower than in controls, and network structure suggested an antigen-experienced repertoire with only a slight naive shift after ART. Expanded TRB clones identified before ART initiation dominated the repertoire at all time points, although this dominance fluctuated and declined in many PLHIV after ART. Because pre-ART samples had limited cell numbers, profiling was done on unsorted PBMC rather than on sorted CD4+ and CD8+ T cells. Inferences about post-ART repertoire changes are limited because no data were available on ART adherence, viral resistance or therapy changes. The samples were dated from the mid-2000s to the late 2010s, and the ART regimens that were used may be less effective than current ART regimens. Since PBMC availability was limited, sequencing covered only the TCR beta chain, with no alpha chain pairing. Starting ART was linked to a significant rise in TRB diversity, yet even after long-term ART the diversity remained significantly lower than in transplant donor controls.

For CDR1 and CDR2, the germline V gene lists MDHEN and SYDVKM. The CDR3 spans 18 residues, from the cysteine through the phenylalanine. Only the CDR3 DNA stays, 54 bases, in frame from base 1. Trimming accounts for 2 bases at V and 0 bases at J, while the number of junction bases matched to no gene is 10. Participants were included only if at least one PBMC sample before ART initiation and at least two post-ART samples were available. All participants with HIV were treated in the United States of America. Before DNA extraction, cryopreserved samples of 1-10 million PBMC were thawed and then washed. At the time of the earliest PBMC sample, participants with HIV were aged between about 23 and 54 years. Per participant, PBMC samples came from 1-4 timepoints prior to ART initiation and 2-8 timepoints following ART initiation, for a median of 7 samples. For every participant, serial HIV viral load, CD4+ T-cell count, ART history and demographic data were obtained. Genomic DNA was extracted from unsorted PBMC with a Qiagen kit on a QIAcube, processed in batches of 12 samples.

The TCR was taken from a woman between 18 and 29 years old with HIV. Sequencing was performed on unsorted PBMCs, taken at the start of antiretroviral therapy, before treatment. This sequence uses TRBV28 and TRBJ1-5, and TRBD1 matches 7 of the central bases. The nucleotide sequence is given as TGTGCCAGCAGTTTAGTGACAGGGACCTTTTATAGCAATCAGCCCCAGCATTTT. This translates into CASSLVTGTFYSNQPQHF.